Presented here are 15 T cell receptor beta chains from one specimen sequenced in a study of memory CD4+ T cells and cytomegalovirus serostatus. Single viable CD3+CD4+CD8-CD45RO+ cells were sorted as the memory CD4+ T cells. Sequencing used immunoSEQ multiplex PCR; TCRdb keeps in-frame clones, though not all of them. Counted here are about 60,000 clones, more than 65% occurring once; the ten biggest clones make up just under 0.5%. Sequences were obtained from memory CD4+ T cells from blood. The receptors were sampled from an adult in good health and CMV-seronegative. Some clones in this sample may be carry-over from other donors' samples.

Only one count was recorded for this clone. The rearrangement links TRBV4-2 to TRBJ2-5, with 8 bases aligning to TRBD2. Trimming took 0 bases from V and 5 from J; bases not matched to a gene: 8. The CDR3 runs to 16 residues. In germline, CDR1 is LGHNA, CDR2 YNFKEQ. In nucleotides, the CDR3 is TGTGCCAGCAGCCAAGATCCGGGAGGGTGGGGGGAGACCCAGTACTTC. This encodes CASSQDPGGWGETQYF.

This clone was seen only a few times. The rearrangement links TRBV7-9 to TRBJ1-1, with D unresolved. V was cut by 4 bases and J by 7 bases, with 10 bases left in between. CDR1 and CDR2 (germline): SEHNR, FQNEAQ (reference sequence). This CDR3 has 12 residues. CDR3 nucleotide sequence: TGTGCCAGCAGCTCACCTGGAGGTGAAGCTTTCTTT. Its translation: CASSSPGGEAFF.

J is TRBJ1-1 and V is TRBV11-2; D gene uncertain. V shed 4 bases and J shed 5 bases, with 14 bases lying between them. The CDR3 length is 14 residues. CDR1 is SGHAT and CDR2 is FQNNGV in the germline V gene. The CDR3 DNA sequence: TGTGCCAGCAGCTGGTTTGGTCGGAGTACTGAAGCTTTCTTT. Translation gives CASSWFGRSTEAFF.

In its sample, this clone was seen a few times. The rearrangement links TRBV2 to TRBJ2-4, with a weak D call TRBD1 (6 bases). The CDR3 spans 15 residues. V lost 5 bases, J lost 6 bases, and 17 bases lay in between. Germline V CDR1 and CDR2: SNHLY, FYNNEI. The CDR3 region is CASSLNRAGGNIQYF. In DNA form, the CDR3 reads TGTGCCAGCAGTTTAAACAGGGCTGGGGGAAACATTCAGTACTTC.

The chain recombines TRBV4-1 with TRBJ1-4; D not certain. Germline loops: CDR1 MGHRA, CDR2 YSYEKL. The CDR3 has 14 amino acids. Trimming took 1 base from V and 4 from J, leaving 7 bases between them. The CDR3 protein is CASSQGPYNEKLFF. DNA for the CDR3: TGCGCCAGCAGCCAAGGGCCTTATAATGAAAAACTGTTTTTT.

The gene calls are TRBV7-2 and TRBJ1-4; 7 bases are shared with TRBD1. This CDR3 contains 16 residues. V shed 5 bases, J shed 3 bases, and the junction held 9 bases outside the gene matches. Germline lookup yields CDR1 SGHTA and CDR2 FQGNSA. For the CDR3, the DNA is TGTGCCAGCAGCCGGGGGACAGTTTCATCTAATGAAAAACTGTTTTTT. Translated, it gives CASSRGTVSSNEKLFF.

In its sample, this clone ranks as medium-sized. The J gene is TRBJ1-2, the V gene TRBV6-6, with 8 bases identical to TRBD1. This CDR3 comprises 14 residues. The trim removed 4 bases at V and 2 bases at J, leaving 3 bases unmatched. CDR1 MNHNY and CDR2 SVGAGI come from the germline V gene (reference sequence). The CDR3 is CASSSGGLNYGYTF. Here the CDR3 DNA reads TGTGCCAGCAGTTCAGGGGGCCTCAACTATGGCTACACCTTC.

The rearrangement joins TRBV9 to TRBJ1-4, with D uncertain. V gave up 0 bases and J gave up 4 bases, with 10 bases separating them. CDR1 is SGDLS, CDR2 YYNGEE, per germline. The CDR3 has 15 amino acids. The DNA for the CDR3 is TGTGCCAGCAGCGTAGCATCGGGATTTAATGAAAAACTGTTTTTT. Translation: CASSVASGFNEKLFF.

This chain uses TRBV28 with TRBJ2-7; 10 positions match TRBD1. The germline V gene encodes CDR1 MDHEN and CDR2 SYDVKM. The CDR3 contains 15 residues. The V segment lost 6 bases and the J segment 2 bases; nucleotides outside the gene matches: 7. This CDR3 is CASRSSGTGAYEQYF. The CDR3 DNA is TGTGCCAGCAGGTCTTCCGGGACAGGGGCCTACGAGCAGTACTTC.

The chain is built from TRBV4-2 and TRBJ1-4, with 8 bases identical to TRBD1. Unmatched junction bases numbered 14, after V lost 0 bases and J lost 8 bases. The germline V gene encodes CDR1 LGHNA and CDR2 YNFKEQ. CDR3 size: 18 residues. The CDR3 region has the DNA TGTGCCAGCAGCCAAGATCACGTCACGCAGGGGGCTAGGGAAAAACTGTTTTTT. It yields the protein CASSQDHVTQGAREKLFF.

The genes are TRBV6-1 and TRBJ1-6; 9 nucleotides line up with TRBD1. Per the germline V gene, CDR1 is MNHNS and CDR2 is SASEGT. The V and J ends lost 7 bases and 6 bases, in that order; junction bases with no gene match: 4. The CDR3 covers 14 residues. Here the CDR3 DNA reads TGTGCCAGCAACCCGGGACAGGGTAATTCACCCCTCCACTTT. Residues: CASNPGQGNSPLHF.

The V gene is TRBV7-9, the J gene TRBJ1-2, with 8 bases lining up with TRBD1. Germline CDR1 is SEHNR and CDR2 is FQNEAQ (reference sequence). The CDR3 is 15 amino acids. V lost 5 bases, J lost 4 bases, and 9 bases stayed unmatched. CDR3 sequence reads: CASSPRTGLGYGYTF. CDR3 nucleotides: TGTGCCAGCAGCCCTCGGACAGGGTTGGGCTATGGCTACACCTTC.

The genes are TRBV27 and TRBJ1-1, with 7 bases aligning to TRBD1. Germline CDR1 is MNHEY and CDR2 is SMNVEV (reference sequence). Germline trimming cut 7 bases from V and 1 base from J; bases unmatched to any gene: 12. This CDR3 has 16 residues. This chain's CDR3 is CASITPRTGPNTEAFF. The CDR3 coding sequence is TGTGCCAGCATCACACCACGGACAGGTCCGAACACTGAAGCTTTCTTT.

The J gene is TRBJ2-7, the V gene TRBV7-2; 11 bases align to TRBD1. The CDR3 loop spans 15 amino acids. Per the germline V gene, CDR1 is SGHTA and CDR2 is FQGNSA. Unmatched junction bases numbered 4, after V lost 5 bases and J lost 1 base. In DNA, the CDR3 is TGTGCCAGCAGCCAGGACAGGGGGCTATCCTACGAGCAGTACTTC. Translating gives CASSQDRGLSYEQYF.

This clone has just a few counts. The J gene is TRBJ1-2, the V gene TRBV5-5, with 8 nucleotides matching TRBD1. Germline-derived CDR1 and CDR2 are SGHKS and YYEKEE (reference sequence). The CDR3 length is 14 residues. The trim removed 4 bases at V and 5 bases at J, leaving 7 bases unmatched. CDR3: CASSPGQEEYGYTF. CDR3 DNA sequence: TGTGCCAGCAGCCCGGGACAGGAAGAATATGGCTACACCTTC.